The subject of this entry is one TCR beta chain. This entry is derived from a study of OX40 agonist ivuxolimab in advanced cancers. J was trimmed by 2 bases and V by 1 base; bases with no gene match: 13. CDR3 size: 19 residues. Germline CDR1 is MGHRA and CDR2 is YSYEKL. Sequencing used immunoSEQ multiplex PCR; TCRdb keeps in-frame clones, though not all of them. The sample holds fewer than 40,000 clones, 82% seen once. This receptor was obtained from an adult with an advanced solid tumor such as melanoma, head and neck, liver or kidney cancer. This chain uses TRBV4-1 with TRBJ2-2, with 7 positions matching TRBD1. This sample comprised CD4+ or CD8+ T cells sorted from blood, obtained in a trial of the OX40 agonist ivuxolimab. The CDR3 here is CASSQVPPHRGPNTGELFF. CDR3 sequence (DNA): TGCGCCAGCAGCCAAGTTCCCCCGCACAGGGGTCCTAACACCGGGGAGCTGTTTTTT.